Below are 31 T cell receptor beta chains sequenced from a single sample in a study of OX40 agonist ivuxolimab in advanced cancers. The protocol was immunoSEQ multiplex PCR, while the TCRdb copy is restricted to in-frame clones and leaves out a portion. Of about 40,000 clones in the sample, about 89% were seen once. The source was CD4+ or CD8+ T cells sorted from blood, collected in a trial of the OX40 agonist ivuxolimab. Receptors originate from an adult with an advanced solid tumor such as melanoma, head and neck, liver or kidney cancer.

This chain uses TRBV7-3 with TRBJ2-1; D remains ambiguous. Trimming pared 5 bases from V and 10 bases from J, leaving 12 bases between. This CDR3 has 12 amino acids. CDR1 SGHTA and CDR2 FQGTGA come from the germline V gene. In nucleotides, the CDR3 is TGTGCCAGCAGCCCGGTGGGTCAGGAGCAGTTCTTC. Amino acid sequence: CASSPVGQEQFF.

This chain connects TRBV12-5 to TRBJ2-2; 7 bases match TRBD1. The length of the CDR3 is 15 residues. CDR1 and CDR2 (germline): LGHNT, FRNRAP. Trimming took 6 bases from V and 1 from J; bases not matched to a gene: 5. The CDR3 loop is CASGAGTENTGELFF. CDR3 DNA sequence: TGTGCTAGTGGGGCCGGGACAGAGAACACCGGGGAGCTGTTTTTT.

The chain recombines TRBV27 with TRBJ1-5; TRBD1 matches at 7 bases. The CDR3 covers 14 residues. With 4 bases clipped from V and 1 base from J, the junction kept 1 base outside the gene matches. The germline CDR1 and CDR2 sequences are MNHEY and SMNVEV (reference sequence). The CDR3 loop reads CASSSQGSNQPQHF. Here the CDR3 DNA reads TGTGCCAGCAGTTCACAGGGGAGCAATCAGCCCCAGCATTTT.

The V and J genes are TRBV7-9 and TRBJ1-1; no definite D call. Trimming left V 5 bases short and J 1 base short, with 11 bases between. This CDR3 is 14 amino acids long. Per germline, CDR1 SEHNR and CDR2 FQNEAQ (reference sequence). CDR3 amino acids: CASSPVAGNTEAFF. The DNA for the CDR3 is TGTGCCAGCAGCCCTGTAGCAGGGAACACTGAAGCTTTCTTT.

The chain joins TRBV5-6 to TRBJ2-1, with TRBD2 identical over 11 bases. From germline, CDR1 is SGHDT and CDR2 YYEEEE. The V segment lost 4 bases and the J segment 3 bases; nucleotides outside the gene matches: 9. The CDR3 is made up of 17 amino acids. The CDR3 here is CASSAVELAGGYNEQFF. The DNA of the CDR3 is TGTGCCAGCAGCGCAGTCGAGCTAGCGGGGGGCTACAATGAGCAGTTCTTC.

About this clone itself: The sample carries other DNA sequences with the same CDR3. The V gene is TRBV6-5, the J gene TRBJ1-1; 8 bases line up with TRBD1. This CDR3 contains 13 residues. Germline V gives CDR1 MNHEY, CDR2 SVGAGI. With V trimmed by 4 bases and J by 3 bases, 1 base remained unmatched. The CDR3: CASSSTGDTEAFF. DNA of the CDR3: TGTGCCAGCAGTTCGACAGGGGACACTGAAGCTTTCTTT.

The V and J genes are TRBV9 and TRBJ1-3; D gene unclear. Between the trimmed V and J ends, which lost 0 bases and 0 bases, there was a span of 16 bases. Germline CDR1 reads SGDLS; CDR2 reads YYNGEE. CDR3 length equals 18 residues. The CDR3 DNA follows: TGTGCCAGCAGCGTAGAGGAAGCGGTCGGGTCCTCTGGAAACACCATATATTTT. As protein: CASSVEEAVGSSGNTIYF.

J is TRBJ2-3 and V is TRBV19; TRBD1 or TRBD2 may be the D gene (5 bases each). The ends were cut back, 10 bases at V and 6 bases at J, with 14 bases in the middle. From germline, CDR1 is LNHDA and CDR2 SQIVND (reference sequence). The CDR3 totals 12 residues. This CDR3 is CATTRWGDTQYF. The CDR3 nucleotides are TGTGCCACCACAAGATGGGGGGATACGCAGTATTTT.

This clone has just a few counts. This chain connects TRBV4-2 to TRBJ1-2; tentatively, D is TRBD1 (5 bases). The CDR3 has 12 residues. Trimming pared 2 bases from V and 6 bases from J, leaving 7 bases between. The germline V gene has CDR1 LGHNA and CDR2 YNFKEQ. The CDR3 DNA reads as TGTGCCAGCAGCCAAACAGGCGATGGCTACACCTTC. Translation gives CASSQTGDGYTF.

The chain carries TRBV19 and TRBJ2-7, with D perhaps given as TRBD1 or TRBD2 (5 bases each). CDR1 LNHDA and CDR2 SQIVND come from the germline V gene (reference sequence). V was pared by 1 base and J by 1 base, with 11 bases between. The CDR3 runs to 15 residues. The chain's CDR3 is CASSIAGTSSYEQYF. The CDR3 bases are TGTGCCAGTAGTATAGCCGGGACGTCATCCTACGAGCAGTACTTC.

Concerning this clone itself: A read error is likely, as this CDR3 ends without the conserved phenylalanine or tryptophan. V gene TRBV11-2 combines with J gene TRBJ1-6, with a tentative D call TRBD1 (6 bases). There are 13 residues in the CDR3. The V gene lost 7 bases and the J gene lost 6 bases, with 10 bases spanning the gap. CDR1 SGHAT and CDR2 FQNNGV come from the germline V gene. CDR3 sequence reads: CASKGGSNSPLHL. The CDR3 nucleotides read TGTGCCAGCAAGGGGGGGAGTAATTCACCCCTCCACCTT.

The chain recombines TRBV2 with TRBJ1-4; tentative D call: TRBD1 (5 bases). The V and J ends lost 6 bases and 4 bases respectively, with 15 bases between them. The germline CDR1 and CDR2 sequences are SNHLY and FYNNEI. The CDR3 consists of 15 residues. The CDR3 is CASSRLQEINEKLFF. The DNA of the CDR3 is TGTGCCAGCAGCAGGTTACAGGAAATTAATGAAAAACTGTTTTTT.

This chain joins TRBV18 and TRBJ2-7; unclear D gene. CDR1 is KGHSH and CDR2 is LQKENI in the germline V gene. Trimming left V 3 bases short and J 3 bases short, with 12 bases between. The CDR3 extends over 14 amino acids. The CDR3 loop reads CASSPNAWDYEQYF. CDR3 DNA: TGTGCCAGCTCACCTAACGCATGGGACTACGAGCAGTACTTC. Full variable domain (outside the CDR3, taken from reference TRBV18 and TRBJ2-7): NAGVMQNPRHLVRRRGQEARLRCSPMKGHSHVYWYRQLPEEGLKFMVYLQKENIIDESGMPKERFSAEFPKEGPSILRIQQVVRGDSAAYFCASSPNAWDYEQYFGPGTRLTVT.

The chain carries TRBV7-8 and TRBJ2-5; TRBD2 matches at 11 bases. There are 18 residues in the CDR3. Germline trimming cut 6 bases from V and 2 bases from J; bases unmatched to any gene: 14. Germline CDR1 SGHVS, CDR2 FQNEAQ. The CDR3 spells CASRHTSGGQTLQETQYF. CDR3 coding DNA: TGTGCCAGCAGACATACTAGCGGGGGCCAAACTTTACAAGAGACCCAGTACTTC.

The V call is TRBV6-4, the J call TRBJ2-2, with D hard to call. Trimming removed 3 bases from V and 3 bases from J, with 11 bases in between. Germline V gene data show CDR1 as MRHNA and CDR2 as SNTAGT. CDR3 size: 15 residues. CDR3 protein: CASSEQSSDTGELFF. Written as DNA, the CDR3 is TGTGCCAGCAGTGAACAGAGTTCGGACACCGGGGAGCTGTTTTTT.

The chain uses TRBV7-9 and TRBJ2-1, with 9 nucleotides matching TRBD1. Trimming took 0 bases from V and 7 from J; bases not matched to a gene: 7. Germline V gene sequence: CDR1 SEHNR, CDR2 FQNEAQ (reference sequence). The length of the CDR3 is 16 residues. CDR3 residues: CASSLARGQGRNEQFF. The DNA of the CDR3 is TGTGCCAGCAGCTTAGCCCGGGGACAGGGTAGGAATGAGCAGTTCTTC.

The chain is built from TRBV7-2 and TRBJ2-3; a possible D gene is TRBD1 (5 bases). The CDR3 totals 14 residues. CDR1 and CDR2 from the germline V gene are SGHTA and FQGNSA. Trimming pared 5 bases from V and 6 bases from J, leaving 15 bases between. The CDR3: CASSAYRFSDTQYF. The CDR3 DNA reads TGTGCCAGCAGCGCCTACAGGTTTTCCGATACGCAGTATTTT. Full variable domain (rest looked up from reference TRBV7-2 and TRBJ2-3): GAGVSQSPSNKVTEKGKDVELRCDPISGHTALYWYRQSLGQGLEFLIYFQGNSAPDKSGLPSDRFSAERTGGSVSTLTIQRTQQEDSAVYLCASSAYRFSDTQYFGPGTRLTVL.

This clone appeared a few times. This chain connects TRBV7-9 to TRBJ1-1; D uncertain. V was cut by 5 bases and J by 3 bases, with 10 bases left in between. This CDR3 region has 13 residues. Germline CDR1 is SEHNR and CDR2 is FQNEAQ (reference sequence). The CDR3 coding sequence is TGTGCCAGCAGCGCCCGAGAAGACACTGAAGCTTTCTTT. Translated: CASSAREDTEAFF.

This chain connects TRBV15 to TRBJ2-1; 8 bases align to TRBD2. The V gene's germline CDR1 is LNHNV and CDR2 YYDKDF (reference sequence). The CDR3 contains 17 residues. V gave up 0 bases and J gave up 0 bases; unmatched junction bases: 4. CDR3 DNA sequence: TGTGCCACCAGCAGAGAGTACGGGGGGGCCTCCTACAATGAGCAGTTCTTC. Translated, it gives CATSREYGGASYNEQFF.

CDR3 sequence (DNA): TGTGCCAGCAGCGGAGGACCCCAACTTAGCACTGAAGCTTTCTTT. Translated: CASSGGPQLSTEAFF. The chain employs TRBV5-6 and TRBJ1-1; D ambiguous. This CDR3 spans 15 amino acids. Germline CDR1 is SGHDT and CDR2 is YYEEEE. Trimming left V 4 bases short and J 4 bases short, with 17 bases between.

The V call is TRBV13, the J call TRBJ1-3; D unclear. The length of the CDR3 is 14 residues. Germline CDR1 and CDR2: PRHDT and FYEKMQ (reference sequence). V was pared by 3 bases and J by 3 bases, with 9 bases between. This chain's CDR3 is CASSFPTVGNTIYF. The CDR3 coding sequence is TGTGCCAGCAGCTTTCCTACCGTTGGAAACACCATATATTTT.

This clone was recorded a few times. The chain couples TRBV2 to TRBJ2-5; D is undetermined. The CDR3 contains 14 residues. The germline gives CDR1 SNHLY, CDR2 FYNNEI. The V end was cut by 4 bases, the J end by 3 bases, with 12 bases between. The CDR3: CASSAEDREETQYF. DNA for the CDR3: TGTGCCAGCAGTGCCGAGGATCGTGAAGAGACCCAGTACTTC.

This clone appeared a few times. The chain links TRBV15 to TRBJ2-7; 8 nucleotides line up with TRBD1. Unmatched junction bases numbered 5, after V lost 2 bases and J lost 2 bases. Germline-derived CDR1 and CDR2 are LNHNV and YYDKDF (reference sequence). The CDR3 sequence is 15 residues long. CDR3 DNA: TGTGCCACCAGCAGAACCGGGACAGGTCCCTACGAGCAGTACTTC. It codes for CATSRTGTGPYEQYF.

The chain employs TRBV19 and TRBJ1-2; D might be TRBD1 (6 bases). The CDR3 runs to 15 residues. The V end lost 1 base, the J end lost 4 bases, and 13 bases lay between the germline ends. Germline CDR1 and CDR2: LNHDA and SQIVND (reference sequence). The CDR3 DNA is TGTGCCAGTAGTATAGTCGCCGGGACAATCTATGGCTACACCTTC. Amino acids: CASSIVAGTIYGYTF.

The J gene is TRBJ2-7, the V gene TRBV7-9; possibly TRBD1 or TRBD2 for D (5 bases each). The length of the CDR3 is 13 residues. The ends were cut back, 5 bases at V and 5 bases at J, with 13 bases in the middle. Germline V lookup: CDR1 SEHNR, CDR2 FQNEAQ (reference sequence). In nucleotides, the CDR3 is TGTGCCAGCAGCGACGGATGGGGGAACGAGCAGTACTTC. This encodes CASSDGWGNEQYF.

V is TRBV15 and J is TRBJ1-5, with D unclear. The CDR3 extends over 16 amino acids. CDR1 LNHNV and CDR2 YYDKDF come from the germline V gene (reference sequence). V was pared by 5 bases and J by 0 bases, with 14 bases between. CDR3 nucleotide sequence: TGTGCCACCAGCCAATCGAGGTTTTATAGCAATCAGCCCCAGCATTTT. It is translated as CATSQSRFYSNQPQHF.

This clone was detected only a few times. The DNA of the CDR3 is TGTGCCAGTAGTATGGAGGGGGGACCCTACAATGAGCAGTTCTTC. It encodes CASSMEGGPYNEQFF. The chain is built from TRBV19 and TRBJ2-1; D could derive from TRBD1 or TRBD2 (6 bases each). This CDR3 region has 15 residues. CDR1 and CDR2 (germline): LNHDA, SQIVND (reference sequence). V was trimmed by 3 bases and J by 2 bases, leaving 11 bases between them.

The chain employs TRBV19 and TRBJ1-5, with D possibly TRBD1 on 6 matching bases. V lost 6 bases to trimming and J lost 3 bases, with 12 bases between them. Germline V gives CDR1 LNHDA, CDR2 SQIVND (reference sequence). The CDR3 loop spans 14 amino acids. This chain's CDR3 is CASSVRDNNQPQHF. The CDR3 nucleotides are TGTGCCAGTAGCGTCCGGGACAACAATCAGCCCCAGCATTTT.

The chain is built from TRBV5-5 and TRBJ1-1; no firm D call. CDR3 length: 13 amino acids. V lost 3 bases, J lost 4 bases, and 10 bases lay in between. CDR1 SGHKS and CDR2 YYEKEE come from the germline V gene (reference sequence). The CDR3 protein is CASSSSFGTEAFF. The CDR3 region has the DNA TGTGCCAGCAGCTCCTCATTCGGCACTGAAGCTTTCTTT.

The CDR3 nucleotides read TGCAGTGCCCTACAGTCTACCGAGCAGTACTTC. It encodes CSALQSTEQYF. The chain recombines TRBV20-1 with TRBJ2-7; D call uncertain. This CDR3 has 11 amino acids. Trimming stripped 6 bases from V and 6 bases from J, with 12 bases between. Germline loops: CDR1 DFQATT, CDR2 SNEGSKA (reference sequence).

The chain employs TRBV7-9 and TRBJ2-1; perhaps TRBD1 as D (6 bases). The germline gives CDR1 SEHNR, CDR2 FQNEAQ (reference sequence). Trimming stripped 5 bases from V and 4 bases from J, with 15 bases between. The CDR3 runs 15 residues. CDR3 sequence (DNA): TGTGCCAGCAGCCCCGAACTTAGGGGGTACAATGAGCAGTTCTTC. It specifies CASSPELRGYNEQFF.